Listed below are T cell receptor beta chains from one sample, sequenced in a study of identifying expanded T cells in peripheral blood. TCRdb keeps only in-frame clones here, not all; method: immunoSEQ multiplex PCR. The sample has 95,000 or so clones; around 86% are singletons. The sequenced sample was blood. Source of these receptors: a person between 18 and 70 years old in good health. Both conserved end residues are part of each CDR3. The order of the fields is V gene, D gene, J gene, clone size, CDR3 DNA, CDR3 protein. A D gene is named only where the DNA matches it firmly. Clone size is stated in some rows and not others, as once, few, many or a class when expanded.

TRBV15	TRBD1	TRBJ1-4	NA	TGTGCCACCAGCAGAGCAGGGGGCGGGGATGAAAAACTGTTTTTT	CATSRAGGGDEKLFF
TRBV5-4	NA	TRBJ2-7	NA	TGTGCCAGCTTAGATCGGGCTTCCTACGAGCAGTACTTC	CASLDRASYEQYF
TRBV30	NA	TRBJ1-2	NA	TGTGCCTGGTCACAGGGCTATGGCTACACCTTC	CAWSQGYGYTF
TRBV6-6	NA	TRBJ1-2	NA	TGTGCCAGCAGACTTCGGCTGGGTGAAACCTTC	CASRLRLGETF
TRBV6-4	NA	TRBJ2-7	NA	TGTGCCAGCAGGGCTGGGGAGAGGGAGTCGGGGCCCCACTCCTACGAGCAGTACTTC	CASRAGERESGPHSYEQYF
TRBV9	NA	TRBJ1-2	NA	TGTGCCAGCAGCCATTCGACTCTGAGTCCCTACCAACCGGAAGGGTATGGCTACACCTTC	CASSHSTLSPYQPEGYGYTF
TRBV7-9	NA	TRBJ2-3	NA	TGTGCCAGCAGCCCTGATGGGGGGGGCTACACAGATACGCAGTATTTT	CASSPDGGGYTDTQYF
TRBV18	TRBD2	TRBJ2-3	NA	TGTGCCAGCTGTCCGACTAGCGGGGCAGATACGCAGTATTTT	CASCPTSGADTQYF
TRBV9	NA	TRBJ1-1	NA	TGTGCCAGCAGCGCCGGGACCGTAAACACTGAAGCTTTCTTT	CASSAGTVNTEAFF
TRBV5-1	NA	TRBJ2-1	NA	TGCGCCAGCACCCCCGCAGGGCCTGCCAGCTACAATGAGCAGTTCTTC	CASTPAGPASYNEQFF
TRBV25-1	TRBD1	TRBJ1-2	NA	TGTGCCAGCAGTAGCCCGGGACAGGGGGCTGACGACTATGGCTACACCTTC	CASSSPGQGADDYGYTF
TRBV18	TRBD1	TRBJ1-1	few	TGTGCCAGCTCACGCTCGACAGGGATGAACACTGAAGCTTTCTTT	CASSRSTGMNTEAFF
TRBV11-3	NA	TRBJ2-3	NA	TGTGCCAGCAGCTTAGAGGGCCGGTGGAGCGATACGCAGTATTTT	CASSLEGRWSDTQYF
TRBV7-8	NA	TRBJ2-5	once	TGTGCCAGCAGCATGGGACTCCTACAAGAGACCCAGTACTTC	CASSMGLLQETQYF
TRBV4-3	NA	TRBJ1-6	NA	TGCGCCAGCAGCCAAGAACAGGGTGTGAATTCACCCCTCCACTTT	CASSQEQGVNSPLHF
TRBV5-1	NA	TRBJ2-5	once	TGCGCCAGCAGCTTGAGTGGACCAGCCACCCAAGAGACCCAGTACTTC	CASSLSGPATQETQYF
TRBV5-4	NA	TRBJ2-7	NA	TGTGCCAGCAGCTCTCCGCGACAGGCACCCGAGCAGTACTTC	CASSSPRQAPEQYF
TRBV10-3	TRBD1	TRBJ1-2	NA	TGTGCCATCAGGATTTTGGACAGGGAGGATGGCTACACCTTC	CAIRILDREDGYTF
TRBV29-1	TRBD2	TRBJ2-3	NA	TGCAGCGTTGATGGGGGGGTCACAGATACGCAGTATTTT	CSVDGGVTDTQYF
TRBV10-3	NA	TRBJ1-5	NA	TGTGCCATCAGTGAGCAAGTTAACAATCAGCCCCAGCATTTT	CAISEQVNNQPQHF
TRBV9	NA	TRBJ1-4	NA	TGTGCCAGCAGCCCCGTTCGTGGGGGGGATGGAGGAAAACTGTTTTTT	CASSPVRGGDGGKLFF
TRBV5-4	TRBD2	TRBJ2-1	once	TGTGCCAGCAGCCTGGAACTAGCGGGAAACAATGAGCAGTTCTTC	CASSLELAGNNEQFF
TRBV5-1	NA	TRBJ2-4	NA	TGCGCCAGCAGCTTGAGTTATACGGAAAACATTCAGTACTTC	CASSLSYTENIQYF
TRBV6-5	NA	TRBJ1-5	few	TGTGCCAGCAGTTACAGGGAGGGCCAGCCCCAGCATTTT	CASSYREGQPQHF